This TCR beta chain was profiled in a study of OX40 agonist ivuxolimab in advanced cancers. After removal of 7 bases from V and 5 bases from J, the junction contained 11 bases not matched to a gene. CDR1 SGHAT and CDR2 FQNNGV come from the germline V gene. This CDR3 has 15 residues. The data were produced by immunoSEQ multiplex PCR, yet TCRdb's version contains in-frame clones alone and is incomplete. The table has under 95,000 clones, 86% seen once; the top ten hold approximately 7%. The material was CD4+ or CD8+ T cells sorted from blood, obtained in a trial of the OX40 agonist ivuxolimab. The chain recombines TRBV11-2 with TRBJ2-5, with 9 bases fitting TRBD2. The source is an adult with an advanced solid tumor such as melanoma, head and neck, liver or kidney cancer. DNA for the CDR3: TGTGCCAGCACTTCGAGGCGGGGGGGAAGGGAGACCCAGTACTTC. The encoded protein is CASTSRRGGRETQYF.